The T cell receptor beta chain described here comes from a study of cytomegalovirus exposure and HLA in healthy donors. Findings and caveats of the study: Highest at DRB1 and lowest at HLA-C, TCR association rates differed among HLA loci in a later analysis.

PCR employed 60 Vbeta and 13 Jbeta primers. The repertoire was sequenced with immunoSEQ multiplex PCR; TCRdb's copy has only in-frame clones and lacks some. Among about 190,000 clones listed, roughly 82% were seen once. For this clone: Its cognate antigen is unknown.

The V gene's germline CDR1 is SGHRS and CDR2 YFSETQ. This CDR3 region has 15 residues. V gave up 1 base and J gave up 2 bases; unmatched junction bases: 5. Input material: PBMCs. This receptor was identified in a woman aged 50 to 65 in good health and CMV-seropositive. V usage is TRBV5-1 and J usage is TRBJ2-5; 7 bases match TRBD2. CDR3 sequence (DNA): TGCGCCAGCAGCTTGACTCGCGGGGGACAAGAGACCCAGTACTTC. Amino acid sequence: CASSLTRGGQETQYF.